This T cell receptor beta chain was captured by sequencing in a study of graft-versus-host responses after intestinal transplantation. Points on this clone: Its antigen is unidentified.

Libraries were prepared by immunoSEQ multiplex PCR; TCRdb keeps only in-frame clonotypes and omits some of them. This table has 50,000 to 75,000 clones, 90% to 95% appearing once. CDR1 MGHRA and CDR2 YSYEKL come from the germline V gene. V lost 0 bases and J 4 bases, leaving 13 bases between the germline ends. CDR3 size: 16 residues. This chain joins TRBV4-1 and TRBJ2-1; possible D gene TRBD1, 6 bases. The TCR was taken from a human donor who was the organ donor for an intestinal transplant. The specimen comprised unstimulated CD8+ T cells sorted from spleen or lymph node cells, sampled before transplant. In nucleotides, the CDR3 is TGCGCCAGCAGCCAAGATGTGGACAGCATTTACAATGAGCAGTTCTTC. Translating gives CASSQDVDSIYNEQFF.